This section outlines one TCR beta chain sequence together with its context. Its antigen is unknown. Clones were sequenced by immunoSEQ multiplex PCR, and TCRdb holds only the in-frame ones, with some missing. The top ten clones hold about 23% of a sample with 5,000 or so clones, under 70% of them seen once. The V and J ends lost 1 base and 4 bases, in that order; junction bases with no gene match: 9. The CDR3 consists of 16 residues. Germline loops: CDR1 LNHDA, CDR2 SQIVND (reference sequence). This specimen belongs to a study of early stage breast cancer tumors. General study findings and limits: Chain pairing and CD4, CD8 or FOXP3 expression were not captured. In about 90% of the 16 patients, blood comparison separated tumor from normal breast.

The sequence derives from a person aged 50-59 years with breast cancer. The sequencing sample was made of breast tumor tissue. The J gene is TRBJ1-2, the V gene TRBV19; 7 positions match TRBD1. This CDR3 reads CASSIARQGRFYGYTF. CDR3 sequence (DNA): TGTGCCAGTAGTATAGCCCGACAGGGCCGCTTCTATGGCTACACCTTC. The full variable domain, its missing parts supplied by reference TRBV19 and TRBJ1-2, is DGGITQSPKYLFRKEGQNVTLSCEQNLNHDAMYWYRQDPGQGLRLIYYSQIVNDFQKGDIAEGYSVSREKKESFPLTVTSAQKNPTAFYLCASSIARQGRFYGYTFGSGTRLTVV.